These 2 T cell receptor beta chains share one sample of origin, sequenced in a study of T cells in Graves' hyperthyroidism and ophthalmopathy. Amplification of TCR beta CDR3 regions used RNA as the template. A set of HTBI primers served as the primers for a first-round RT-PCR of the TCR CDR3. Via MiXCR, TCRdb re-called the multiplex PCR reads, giving one row per CDR3 protein. The table records hundreds of thousands of distinct CDR3 sequences, around 20% of them present only once. Sequencing was done on a sample of blood. These receptors were collected from a man between 45 and 60 years old with Graves' ophthalmopathy.

This clonotype was recorded a few times. The CDR3 nucleotides are TGTGCCACCAGCAGAGACAGGGGACTAGCCAAAAACATTCAGTACTTC. This codes for CATSRDRGLAKNIQYF. This sequence joins TRBV15 and TRBJ2-4; D might be TRBD1 or TRBD2, each matching 6 bases. V dropped 0 bases and J dropped 0 bases, with 9 bases sitting between them. The CDR3 consists of 16 residues. Germline values: CDR1 LNHNV, CDR2 YYDKDF (reference sequence). The whole variable domain, remainder taken from reference TRBV15 and TRBJ2-4, is DAMVIQNPRYQVTQFGKPVTLSCSQTLNHNVMYWYQQKSSQAPKLLFHYYDKDFNNEADTPDNFQSRRPNTSFCFLDIRSPGLGDTAMYLCATSRDRGLAKNIQYFGAGTRLSVL.

This clonotype has only a few counts. This chain connects TRBV20-1 to TRBJ1-5; TRBD1 matches at 7 bases. V shed 0 bases and J 2 bases; nucleotides not matched to a gene: 7. This CDR3 is 16 amino acids long. Germline loops: CDR1 DFQATT, CDR2 SNEGSKA (reference sequence). CDR3 in amino acids: CSARDWATGGNQPQHF. The DNA for the CDR3 is TGCAGTGCTAGAGATTGGGCTACAGGGGGCAATCAGCCCCAGCATTTT.